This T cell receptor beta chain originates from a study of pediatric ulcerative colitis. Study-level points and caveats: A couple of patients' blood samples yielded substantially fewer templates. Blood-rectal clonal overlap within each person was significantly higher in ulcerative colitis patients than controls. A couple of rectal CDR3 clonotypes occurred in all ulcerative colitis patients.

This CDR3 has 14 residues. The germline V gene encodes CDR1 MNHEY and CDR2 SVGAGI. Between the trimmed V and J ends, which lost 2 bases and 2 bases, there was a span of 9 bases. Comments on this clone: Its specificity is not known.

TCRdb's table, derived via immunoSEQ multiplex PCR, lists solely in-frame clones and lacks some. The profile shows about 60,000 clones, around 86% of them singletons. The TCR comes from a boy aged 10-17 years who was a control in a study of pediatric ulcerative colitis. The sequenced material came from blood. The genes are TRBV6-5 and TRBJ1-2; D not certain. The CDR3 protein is CASSYDTTNYGYTF. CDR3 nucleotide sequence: TGTGCCAGCAGTTACGATACGACCAACTATGGCTACACCTTC.